These 13 T cell receptor beta chains were sequenced from one sample in a study of T-cell reconstitution after alpha-beta-depleted transplantation in children (dated by TCRdb to the mid-2010s). The method was PCR. Data came from an Illumina HiSeq 2500. TCR libraries were prepared with molecular barcoding, using unique molecular identifiers to normalize TCRbeta repertoire quantification. Starting from the raw public reads, TCRdb applied fastp trimming at Q25, assembled clones with MiXCR and retained in-frame beta chains. Merged by CDR3 protein, the rows form single entries marked with the most common genes and DNA. The sample has 190,000 or so distinct CDR3 sequences on record, roughly 6.8% of them singletons. The top ten clonotypes cover 3% to 3.5% of the sample. Specimen: PBMCs from the stem cell graft donor, collected from the stem cell graft. The receptors originated from a human donor who donated a stem cell graft to a child with Wiskott-Aldrich syndrome.

V gene TRBV5-5 combines with J gene TRBJ1-1; 9 bases map to TRBD1. Germline-derived CDR1 and CDR2 are SGHKS and YYEKEE (reference sequence). This CDR3 has 17 residues. V lost 1 base to trimming and J lost 5 bases; unmatched junction nucleotides: 12. CDR3 in amino acids: CASSLWLYDRGSTEAFF. The DNA of the CDR3 is TGTGCCAGCAGCTTGTGGCTATACGACAGGGGGTCGACTGAAGCTTTCTTT.

This clonotype was counted at least ten times. The chain couples TRBV6-5 to TRBJ2-3, with 9 bases matching TRBD1. This CDR3 spans 15 amino acids. Germline CDR1 MNHEY, CDR2 SVGAGI. The V segment lost 2 bases and the J segment 4 bases; nucleotides outside the gene matches: 4. The CDR3 DNA follows: TGTGCCAGCAGTTACCTGGGACAGGGACCAGATACGCAGTATTTT. As protein: CASSYLGQGPDTQYF.

The genes are TRBV20-1 and TRBJ2-3; D is uncertain. The germline V gene encodes CDR1 DFQATT and CDR2 SNEGSKA (reference sequence). The length of the CDR3 is 12 residues. Trimming left V 5 bases short and J 2 bases short, with 8 bases between. The CDR3 DNA follows: TGCAGTGCTCTCCCCGCCACAGATACGCAGTATTTT. This encodes CSALPATDTQYF.

This clonotype was detected many times. The rearrangement joins TRBV24-1 to TRBJ1-6, with 7 bases matching TRBD1. CDR3 size: 13 residues. The V segment lost 6 bases and the J segment 8 bases; nucleotides outside the gene matches: 3. Per the germline V gene, CDR1 is KGHDR and CDR2 is SFDVKD. The chain's CDR3 is CATSSGGDSPLHF. CDR3 DNA: TGTGCCACCAGTTCAGGGGGGGATTCACCCCTCCACTTT.

This clonotype was seen at least ten times. This chain links TRBV5-1 with TRBJ1-6, with TRBD1 matching over 7 bases. Germline lookup yields CDR1 SGHRS and CDR2 YFSETQ. The CDR3 has 15 amino acids. V gave up 3 bases and J gave up 10 bases; unmatched junction bases: 10. The CDR3 nucleotides read TGCGCCAGCAGCTCCGGGACAGTAGGAGGGTCACCCCTCCACTTT. Its translation is CASSSGTVGGSPLHF.

Ten or more counts support this clonotype. The chain links TRBV5-1 to TRBJ1-1; D unresolved. The CDR3 runs to 14 residues. CDR1 SGHRS and CDR2 YFSETQ come from the germline V gene. V gave up 1 base and J gave up 0 bases, with 7 bases separating them. The DNA for the CDR3 is TGCGCCAGCAGCTTGACAGCGTTGAACACTGAAGCTTTCTTT. Translating it yields CASSLTALNTEAFF.

In this sample, this clonotype turned up many times. The chain joins TRBV12-3 or TRBV12-4 to TRBJ2-1; D possibly corresponds to TRBD1 (6 bases). The CDR3 loop spans 15 amino acids. Trimming cost V 2 bases and J 2 bases, with 10 bases left between them. The DNA of the CDR3 is TGTGCCAGCAGTTTACAGGGGCATGCCTACAATGAGCAGTTCTTC. It yields the protein CASSLQGHAYNEQFF.

This clonotype was counted ten times or more. The chain uses TRBV12-3 or TRBV12-4 and TRBJ1-4, with 8 bases that match TRBD1. The CDR3 is 15 amino acids. The junction had 4 bases not matched to a gene; V was cut back by 4 bases and J by 3 bases. This chain's CDR3 is CASSSPGQANEKLFF. The CDR3 DNA sequence: TGTGCCAGCAGTTCACCGGGACAGGCTAATGAAAAACTGTTTTTT.

This clonotype was picked up many times. The V call is TRBV12-3 or TRBV12-4, the J call TRBJ1-5; D uncertain. The CDR3 contains 14 residues. V lost 3 bases to trimming and J lost 3 bases, with 9 bases between them. The CDR3 DNA reads TGTGCCAGCAGTTTCAGCGACAACAATCAGCCCCAGCATTTT. The encoded protein is CASSFSDNNQPQHF.

This clonotype was picked up many times. J is TRBJ2-5 and V is TRBV28; unclear D gene. The CDR3 covers 15 residues. V lost 2 bases, J lost 2 bases, and 12 bases lay in between. Per the germline V gene, CDR1 is MDHEN and CDR2 is SYDVKM. CDR3 sequence: CASSLGPAPQETQYF. CDR3 in DNA: TGTGCCAGCAGTTTAGGGCCTGCGCCACAAGAGACCCAGTACTTC.

A few counts support this clonotype. The J gene is TRBJ2-2, the V gene TRBV6-5; 7 bases line up with TRBD2. The ends lost 4 bases at V and 5 bases at J; junction bases unmatched: 7. Germline CDR1 is MNHEY and CDR2 is SVGAGI. This CDR3 spans 15 amino acids. The CDR3 loop reads CASSSGTMETGELFF. CDR3 nucleotides: TGTGCCAGCAGTTCCGGGACTATGGAGACCGGGGAGCTGTTTTTT.

This clonotype was picked up many times. V gene TRBV29-1 combines with J gene TRBJ1-1; D might be TRBD1 (5 bases). CDR1 and CDR2 from the germline V gene are SQVTM and ANQGSEA. The CDR3 runs to 12 residues. V shed 2 bases and J shed 5 bases, with 9 bases lying between them. The CDR3 DNA follows: TGCAGCGTTGAAAAGGCAGGGACTGAAGCTTTCTTT. This gives the protein CSVEKAGTEAFF. The entire variable domain, with the rest obtained from reference TRBV29-1 and TRBJ1-1, is as follows: SAVISQKPSRDICQRGTSLTIQCQVDSQVTMMFWYRQQPGQSLTLIATANQGSEATYESGFVIDKFPISRPNLTFSTLTVSNMSPEDSSIYLCSVEKAGTEAFFGQGTRLTVV.

This clonotype has at least ten counts. This chain joins TRBV5-1 and TRBJ1-6, with a tentative D call TRBD1 (6 bases). V was pared by 4 bases and J by 5 bases, with 16 bases between. This CDR3 comprises 16 residues. Germline V gives CDR1 SGHRS, CDR2 YFSETQ. CDR3 loop: CASSPLPSGDNSPLHF. In DNA, the CDR3 is TGCGCCAGCAGCCCGTTGCCCTCAGGGGATAATTCACCCCTCCACTTT.